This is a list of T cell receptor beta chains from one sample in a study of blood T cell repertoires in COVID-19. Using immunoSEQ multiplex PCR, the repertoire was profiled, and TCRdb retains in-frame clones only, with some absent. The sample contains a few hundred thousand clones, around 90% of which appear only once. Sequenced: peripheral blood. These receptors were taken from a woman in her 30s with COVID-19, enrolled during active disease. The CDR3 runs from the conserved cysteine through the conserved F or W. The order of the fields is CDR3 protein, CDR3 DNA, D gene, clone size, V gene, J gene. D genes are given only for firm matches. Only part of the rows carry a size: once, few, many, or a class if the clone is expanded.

CASSDKTGVGHTEAFF	TGTGCCAGCAGTGACAAAACAGGCGTCGGGCACACTGAAGCTTTCTTT	.	once	TRBV6-4	TRBJ1-1
CASSRGSNEKLFF	TGTGCCAGCAGCCGCGGCAGTAATGAAAAACTGTTTTTT	.	.	TRBV7-9	TRBJ1-4
CASSSSNAYEQYF	TGTGCCAGCAGTAGCTCGAATGCCTACGAGCAGTACTTC	.	.	TRBV6-5	TRBJ2-7
CASSFPGNSPLHF	TGTGCCAGCAGCTTTCCGGGTAATTCACCCCTCCACTTT	.	.	TRBV7-8	TRBJ1-6
CASSPLAGDPYEQYF	TGTGCCAGCAGCCCCCTAGCGGGAGACCCCTACGAGCAGTACTTC	TRBD2	.	TRBV14	TRBJ2-7
CASSQDGMKVDIQYF	TGCGCCAGCAGCCAAGACGGGATGAAGGTGGACATTCAGTACTTC	.	.	TRBV4-1	TRBJ2-4
CASSLASVGQVEQSNQPQHF	TGTGCCAGCAGCTTAGCCTCTGTCGGACAGGTAGAGCAAAGCAATCAGCCCCAGCATTTT	TRBD1	.	TRBV7-4	TRBJ1-5
CASSVVGGNTEAFF	TGTGCCAGCAGCGTAGTGGGAGGGAACACTGAAGCTTTCTTT	.	.	TRBV9	TRBJ1-1
CASRADSVNTEAFF	TGTGCCAGCAGGGCGGACAGCGTGAACACTGAAGCTTTCTTT	.	.	TRBV6-4	TRBJ1-1
CASRPTSGGWYNEQFF	TGTGCCAGCAGGCCGACTAGCGGGGGGTGGTACAATGAGCAGTTCTTC	TRBD2	.	TRBV4-2	TRBJ2-1
CSVLMGLAGEVFF	TGCAGCGTTTTGATGGGGCTAGCGGGAGAGGTGTTCTTC	TRBD2	.	TRBV29-1	TRBJ2-1
CASSTGTSGETQYF	TGCGCCAGCAGTACCGGGACTAGCGGTGAGACCCAGTACTTC	TRBD2	.	TRBV10-1	TRBJ2-5
CASSFQGAPMAGELFF	TGTGCCAGCAGTTTCCAGGGGGCGCCTATGGCCGGGGAGCTGTTTTTT	TRBD1	.	TRBV27	TRBJ2-2
CASSQGHNPAPLHF	TGTGCCAGCAGCCAGGGGCATAACCCGGCACCCCTCCACTTT	.	.	TRBV3-1/TRBV3-2	TRBJ1-6
CASSHDRDLNTEAFF	TGCGCCAGCAGCCATGACAGGGATTTGAACACTGAAGCTTTCTTT	TRBD1	.	TRBV4-1	TRBJ1-1
CASSYSRLVEAFF	TGTGCCAGCAGTTACAGTCGTCTCGTTGAAGCTTTCTTT	.	.	TRBV7-8	TRBJ1-1
CASSLNRRISYEQYF	TGTGCCAGCAGTTTGAACAGGAGAATCTCCTACGAGCAGTACTTC	.	.	TRBV28	TRBJ2-7
CASSGSLNEQFF	TGTGCCAGTAGCGGGAGTTTAAATGAGCAGTTCTTC	TRBD2	.	TRBV11-3	TRBJ2-1
CASSYSEGTGELFF	TGTGCCAGCAGTTACTCGGAGGGCACCGGGGAGCTGTTTTTT	.	.	TRBV6-5	TRBJ2-2
CASNKIGQGALNTEAFF	TGTGCCAGCAACAAAATCGGACAGGGGGCCCTCAACACTGAAGCTTTCTTT	TRBD1	.	TRBV28	TRBJ1-1
CASSEDIEAFF	TGTGCCAGCAGTGAAGACATTGAAGCTTTCTTT	.	.	TRBV2	TRBJ1-1
CASSPGLRLDNEQFF	TGTGCCAGCAGCCCGGGACTACGATTAGACAATGAGCAGTTCTTC	TRBD2	.	TRBV5-4	TRBJ2-1
CASSPQGARDTEAFF	TGTGCCAGCTCACCTCAGGGGGCGCGTGACACTGAAGCTTTCTTT	TRBD1	.	TRBV18	TRBJ1-1
CAISEGGQGGTGELFF	TGTGCCATCAGTGAGGGGGGACAGGGGGGCACCGGGGAGCTGTTTTTT	TRBD1	.	TRBV10-3	TRBJ2-2
CASSEFQGGNSPLHF	TGTGCCAGCAGTGAATTCCAGGGAGGGAATTCACCCCTCCACTTT	.	.	TRBV6-1	TRBJ1-6
CASSQPVRGNGNTIYF	TGCGCCAGCAGCCAACCCGTAAGGGGGAACGGAAACACCATATATTTT	.	.	TRBV4-1	TRBJ1-3
CASSVNRGYEQYF	TGTGCCAGCAGCGTAAACAGGGGCTACGAGCAGTACTTC	TRBD1	.	TRBV2	TRBJ2-7
CASSQTSGLNYEQYF	TGTGCCAGCAGTCAGACTAGCGGGCTTAACTACGAGCAGTACTTC	TRBD2	once	TRBV2	TRBJ2-7
CASSLEGQGREKLFF	TGTGCCAGCAGCTTGGAGGGACAGGGACGTGAAAAACTGTTTTTT	TRBD1	.	TRBV5-4	TRBJ1-4
CASSLPTGAYNEQFF	TGTGCCAGCAGCCTCCCCACGGGAGCGTACAATGAGCAGTTCTTC	.	.	TRBV3-1/TRBV3-2	TRBJ2-1